This TCR beta chain was profiled in a study of CD8 T cells in ankylosing spondylitis. General study findings and limits: Clones linked to disease were reported to show significant enrichment in matched ankylosing spondylitis synovial fluid. Apparently characteristic of ankylosing spondylitis blood was a TCR beta motif (roughly eight highly homologous variants). Prior work had noted some motif variants in reactive arthritis blood and synovial fluid.

Quantitative molecular-barcoded 5'-RACE generated the TCR beta libraries. MiXCR, run by TCRdb on the 5' RACE reads, gives a single entry per CDR3 protein. The sample has roughly 700,000 distinct CDR3 sequences, around 20% seen once. This clonotype was observed a few times. Its antigen is not identified. There are 14 residues in the CDR3. Germline loops: CDR1 PRHDT, CDR2 FYEKMQ (reference sequence). V was trimmed by 3 bases and J by 6 bases, leaving 15 bases between them. This TCR derives from a male donor with ankylosing spondylitis. The J gene is TRBJ2-7, the V gene TRBV13; D remains unclear. Sequenced: blood, either unsorted or a sorted T cell fraction (not recorded which). Here the CDR3 DNA reads TGTGCCAGCAGCTTCGGGTCAAAAAAGCGCGAGCAGTACTTC. Protein sequence: CASSFGSKKREQYF.